This TCR beta chain was retrieved from a study of identical twins. This clonotype was recorded a few times. The target antigen is unknown. Points from the study as a whole: Cross-sectional statistics underpinned the conclusions; the same donors were not followed.

The CDR3 consists of 17 residues. V lost 4 bases, J lost 1 base, and 7 bases stayed unmatched. Germline V gives CDR1 ENHRY, CDR2 SYGVKD. TCRdb reprocessed the 5' RACE reads via MiXCR and lists one record per CDR3 protein. The repertoire holds under 250,000 distinct CDR3 sequences, with 6.5% to 8.5% as singletons. These records were also assigned to another study, of yellow fever vaccine responses in identical twins.

This receptor was obtained from a woman between 18 and 29 years old in good health. The sequenced material came from memory (CD45RO+) T cells sorted from blood. This sequence joins TRBV10-3 and TRBJ2-6; 7 bases line up with TRBD2. CDR3: CAISANGGRSGANVLTF. The CDR3 bases are TGTGCCATCAGTGCTAACGGCGGGAGATCTGGGGCCAACGTCCTGACTTTC.